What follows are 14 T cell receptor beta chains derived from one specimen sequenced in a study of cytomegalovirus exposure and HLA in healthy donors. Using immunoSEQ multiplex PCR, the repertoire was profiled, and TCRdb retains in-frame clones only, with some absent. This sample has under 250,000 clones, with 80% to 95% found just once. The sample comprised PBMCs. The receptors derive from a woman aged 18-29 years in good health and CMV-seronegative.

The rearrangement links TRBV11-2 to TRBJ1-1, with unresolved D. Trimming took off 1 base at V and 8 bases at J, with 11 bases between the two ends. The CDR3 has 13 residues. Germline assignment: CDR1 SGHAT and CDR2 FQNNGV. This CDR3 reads CASSLGVSQEAFF. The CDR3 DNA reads TGTGCCAGCAGCTTAGGTGTCTCACAGGAAGCTTTCTTT.

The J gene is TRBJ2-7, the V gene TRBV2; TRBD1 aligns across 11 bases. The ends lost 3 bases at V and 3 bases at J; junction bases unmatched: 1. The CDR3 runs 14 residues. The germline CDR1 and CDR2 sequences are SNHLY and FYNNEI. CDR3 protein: CASSDGTGGYEQYF. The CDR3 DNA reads TGTGCCAGCAGTGACGGGACAGGGGGCTACGAGCAGTACTTC.

CDR3 sequence: CASGGQGQGEKLFF. CDR3 coding DNA: TGTGCCAGCGGGGGACAGGGGCAGGGTGAAAAACTGTTTTTT. V usage is TRBV2 and J usage is TRBJ1-4; 10 bases are shared with TRBD1. Germline V lookup: CDR1 SNHLY, CDR2 FYNNEI. The CDR3 covers 14 residues. Trimming took 8 bases from V and 7 from J; bases not matched to a gene: 7.

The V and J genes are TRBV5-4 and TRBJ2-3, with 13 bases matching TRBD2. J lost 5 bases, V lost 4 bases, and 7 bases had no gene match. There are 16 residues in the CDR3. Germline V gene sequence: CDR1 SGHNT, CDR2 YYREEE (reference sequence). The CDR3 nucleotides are TGTGCCAGCAGCCCGGGACTAGCGGGAATGGTAGATACGCAGTATTTT. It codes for CASSPGLAGMVDTQYF.

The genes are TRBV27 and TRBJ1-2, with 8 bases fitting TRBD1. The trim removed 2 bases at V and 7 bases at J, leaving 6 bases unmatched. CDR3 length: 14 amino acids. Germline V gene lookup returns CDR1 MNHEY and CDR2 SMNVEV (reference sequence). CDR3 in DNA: TGTGCCAGCAGTTTAAGGACAGGGTCTCGTGGCTACACCTTC. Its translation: CASSLRTGSRGYTF.

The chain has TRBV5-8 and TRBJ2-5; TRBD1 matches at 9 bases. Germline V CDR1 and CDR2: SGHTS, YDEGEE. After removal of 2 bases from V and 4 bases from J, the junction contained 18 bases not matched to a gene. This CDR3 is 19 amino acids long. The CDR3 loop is CASSFGAGTGLPVVETQYF. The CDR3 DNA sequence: TGTGCCAGCAGCTTCGGGGCCGGGACAGGGCTACCGGTAGTAGAGACCCAGTACTTC.

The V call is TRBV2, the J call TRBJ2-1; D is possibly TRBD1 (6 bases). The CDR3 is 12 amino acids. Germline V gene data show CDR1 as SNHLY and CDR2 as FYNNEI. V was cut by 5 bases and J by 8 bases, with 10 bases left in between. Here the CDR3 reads CASSSRGDEQFF. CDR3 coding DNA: TGTGCCAGCAGTTCCAGGGGCGATGAGCAGTTCTTC.

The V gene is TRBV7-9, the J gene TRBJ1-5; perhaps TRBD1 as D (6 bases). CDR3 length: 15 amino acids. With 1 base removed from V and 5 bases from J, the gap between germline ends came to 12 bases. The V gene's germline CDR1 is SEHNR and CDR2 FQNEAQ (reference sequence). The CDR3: CASSLGSGGYQPQHF. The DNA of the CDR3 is TGTGCCAGCAGCTTAGGGAGCGGGGGCTATCAGCCCCAGCATTTT.

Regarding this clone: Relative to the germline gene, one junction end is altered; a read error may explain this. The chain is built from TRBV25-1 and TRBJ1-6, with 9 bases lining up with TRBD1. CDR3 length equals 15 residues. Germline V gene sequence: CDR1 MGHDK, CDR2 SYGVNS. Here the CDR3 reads CASSQYRGRNSPLHF. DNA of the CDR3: TGTGCCAGCAGTCAATACAGGGGGCGGAATTCACCCCTCCACTTT.

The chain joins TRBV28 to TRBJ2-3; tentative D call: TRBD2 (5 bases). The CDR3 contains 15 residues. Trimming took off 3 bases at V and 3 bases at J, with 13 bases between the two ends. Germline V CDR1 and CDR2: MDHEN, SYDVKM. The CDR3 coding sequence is TGTGCCAGCAGTTTGGGTAGCGTAAGTACAGATACGCAGTATTTT. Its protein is CASSLGSVSTDTQYF.

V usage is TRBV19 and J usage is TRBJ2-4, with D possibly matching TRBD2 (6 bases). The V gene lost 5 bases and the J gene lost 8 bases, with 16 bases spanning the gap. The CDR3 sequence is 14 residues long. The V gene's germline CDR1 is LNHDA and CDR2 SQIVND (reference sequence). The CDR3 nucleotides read TGTGCCAGTAGTGGGGGACTGATTACGGACATTCAGTACTTC. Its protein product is CASSGGLITDIQYF.

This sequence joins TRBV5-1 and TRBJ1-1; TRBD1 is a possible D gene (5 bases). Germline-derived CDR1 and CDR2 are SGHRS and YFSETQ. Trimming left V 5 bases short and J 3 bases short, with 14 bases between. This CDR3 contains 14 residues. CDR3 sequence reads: CASRGGTADTEAFF. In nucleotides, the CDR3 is TGCGCCAGCAGGGGAGGGACGGCGGACACTGAAGCTTTCTTT. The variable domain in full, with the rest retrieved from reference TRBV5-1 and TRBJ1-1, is KAGVTQTPRYLIKTRGQQVTLSCSPISGHRSVSWYQQTPGQGLQFLFEYFSETQRNKGNFPGRFSGRQFSNSRSEMNVSTLELGDSALYLCASRGGTADTEAFFGQGTRLTVV.

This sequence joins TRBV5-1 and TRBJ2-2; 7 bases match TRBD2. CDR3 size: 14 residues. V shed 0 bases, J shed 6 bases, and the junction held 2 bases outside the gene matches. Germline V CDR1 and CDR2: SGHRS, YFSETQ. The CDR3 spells CASSLGGSAGELFF. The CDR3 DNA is TGCGCCAGCAGCTTGGGCGGGAGCGCCGGGGAGCTGTTTTTT.

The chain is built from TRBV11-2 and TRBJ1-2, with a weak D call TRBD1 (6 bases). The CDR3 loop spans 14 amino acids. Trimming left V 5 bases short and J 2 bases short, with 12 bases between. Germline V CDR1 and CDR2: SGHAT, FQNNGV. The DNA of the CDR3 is TGTGCCAGCAGCCAAACAGGGTACAACTATGGCTACACCTTC. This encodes CASSQTGYNYGYTF. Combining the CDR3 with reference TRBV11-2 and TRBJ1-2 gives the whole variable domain EAGVAQSPRYKIIEKRQSVAFWCNPISGHATLYWYQQILGQGPKLLIQFQNNGVVDDSQLPKDRFSAERLKGVDSTLKIQPAKLEDSAVYLCASSQTGYNYGYTFGSGTRLTVV.